This passage covers 5 T cell receptor beta chains from one sample sequenced in a study of T-cell memory formation after mild COVID-19. TCRdb re-derived calls from the 5' RACE reads in MiXCR, one entry per CDR3 protein. The sample yields about 210,000 distinct CDR3 sequences, over 9.5% seen once. The sample comprised PBMCs or a T cell subset sorted from them (not recorded which). Receptors originate from a man between 18 and 35 years old who had mild COVID-19 (a few samples of this study predate the infection). Cell type and time point are not known.

This clonotype was detected a few times. The V and J genes are TRBV12-3 or TRBV12-4 and TRBJ1-6, with TRBD1 matching 7 bases. CDR3 length: 14 residues. After removal of 3 bases from V and 10 bases from J, the junction contained 6 bases not matched to a gene. The CDR3 DNA is TGTGCCAGCAGTTTTAGACAGGGCGGATCACCCCTCCACTTT. Encoded protein: CASSFRQGGSPLHF.

This clonotype was recorded a few times. The gene calls are TRBV7-2 and TRBJ2-3; D is possibly TRBD1 (5 bases). Between the trimmed V and J ends, which lost 5 bases and 1 base, there was a span of 13 bases. The V gene's germline CDR1 is SGHTA and CDR2 FQGNSA. The CDR3 is 15 amino acids. The CDR3 coding sequence is TGTGCCAGCAGCCGCCAGGGAAGGGGCACAGATACGCAGTATTTT. It encodes CASSRQGRGTDTQYF.

The V gene is TRBV6-6, the J gene TRBJ1-3; 7 bases fit TRBD1. CDR3 size: 15 residues. With 8 bases clipped from V and 0 bases from J, the junction kept 7 bases outside the gene matches. Germline CDR1 MNHNY, CDR2 SVGAGI (reference sequence). CDR3 DNA sequence: TGTGCCAGCGCAATGGGACAGAACTCTGGAAACACCATATATTTT. Protein sequence: CASAMGQNSGNTIYF.

This clonotype was found many times. The CDR3 is CASSGTSGQETQYF. In nucleotides, the CDR3 is TGCGCCAGCAGCGGGACTAGCGGCCAAGAGACCCAGTACTTC. This chain uses TRBV5-1 with TRBJ2-5; TRBD2 matches 11 bases. Germline V lookup: CDR1 SGHRS, CDR2 YFSETQ. The length of the CDR3 is 14 residues. V was clipped by 4 bases and J by 1 base; unmatched bases: 0.

The chain joins TRBV24-1 to TRBJ2-3; possible D gene TRBD1, 5 bases. The CDR3 is 13 amino acids. Trimming pared 9 bases from V and 4 bases from J, leaving 13 bases between. Germline-derived CDR1 and CDR2 are KGHDR and SFDVKD. The DNA of the CDR3 is TGTGCCACCCAGGCAAGGGGTCCAGATACGCAGTATTTT. Protein product: CATQARGPDTQYF.